These 24 T cell receptor beta chains came from one sample sequenced in a study of T cell responses to AZD1222 COVID-19 vaccine. Profiled with immunoSEQ multiplex PCR; TCRdb holds only in-frame clones, not every one. The sample yields 79,000 or so clones, more than 70% seen once. The specimen comprised peripheral blood, sampled 28 days after the second AZD1222 dose. The receptors here all came from an adult who received the AZD1222 COVID-19 vaccine.

The rearrangement uses TRBV30 and TRBJ1-3, with D perhaps TRBD1 (6 bases). There are 14 residues in the CDR3. Germline CDR1 GTSNPN, CDR2 SVGIG (reference sequence). V lost 5 bases, J lost 4 bases, and 15 bases lay in between. DNA for the CDR3: TGTGCCTGGCTAACAGGGTTTCTAGGAAACACCATATATTTT. Protein sequence: CAWLTGFLGNTIYF.

This clone was observed once. CDR3 nucleotides: TGTGCCAGCAGCCCCGGGGGGGGGCCTGACGAGCAGTACTTC. This codes for CASSPGGGPDEQYF. The chain recombines TRBV5-4 with TRBJ2-7; 8 bases are a match to TRBD2. The J segment lost 5 bases and the V segment lost 4 bases, leaving 8 bases of the junction unmatched. The CDR3 is 14 residues long. Germline V gene sequence: CDR1 SGHNT, CDR2 YYREEE (reference sequence).

This clone was observed a few times. This sequence joins TRBV5-1 and TRBJ1-1; D is uncertain. This CDR3 is 13 amino acids long. Germline CDR1 is SGHRS and CDR2 is YFSETQ. V gave up 5 bases and J gave up 2 bases, with 10 bases separating them. CDR3 loop: CASSPSDNTEAFF. CDR3 DNA: TGCGCCAGCAGTCCTTCCGACAACACTGAAGCTTTCTTT.

The V gene is TRBV6-1, the J gene TRBJ2-7; D gene ambiguous. The V end was cut by 1 base, the J end by 6 bases, with 16 bases between. This CDR3 spans 15 amino acids. Germline-derived CDR1 and CDR2 are MNHNS and SASEGT. This CDR3 is CASSEGPGLVGEQYV. The CDR3 coding sequence is TGTGCCAGCAGTGAAGGGCCGGGCCTTGTGGGCGAGCAGTACGTC.

A word on this clone: An end of the junction differs from the germline gene, which may be a read error. This chain links TRBV10-3 with TRBJ2-1; possible D gene TRBD2, 5 bases. The CDR3 runs to 14 residues. The germline CDR1 and CDR2 sequences are ENHRY and SYGVKD. In DNA form, the CDR3 reads TGTGCCATCATTGAGGGTTTGGAGTACAATGAGCAGTTCTTC. Protein sequence: CAIIEGLEYNEQFF.

This clone was seen only once. The chain employs TRBV6-5 and TRBJ1-2, with D tentatively TRBD1 (6 bases). CDR3 size: 13 residues. Germline CDR1 reads MNHEY; CDR2 reads SVGAGI. V lost 6 bases, J lost 4 bases, and 12 bases lay in between. In DNA, the CDR3 is TGTGCCAGCAGACCGACAGGTTCCTATGGCTACACCTTC. It codes for CASRPTGSYGYTF.

J is TRBJ1-5 and V is TRBV19; 8 nucleotides match TRBD1. The V gene end was trimmed by 8 bases and the J gene end by 0 bases; junction bases not matched to a gene: 6. This CDR3 spans 15 amino acids. Per the germline V gene, CDR1 is LNHDA and CDR2 is SQIVND (reference sequence). The CDR3 coding sequence is TGTGCCAGTCGGACAGGGAAGAATAGCAATCAGCCCCAGCATTTT. As protein: CASRTGKNSNQPQHF. The entire variable domain, with the rest obtained from reference TRBV19 and TRBJ1-5, is as follows: DGGITQSPKYLFRKEGQNVTLSCEQNLNHDAMYWYRQDPGQGLRLIYYSQIVNDFQKGDIAEGYSVSREKKESFPLTVTSAQKNPTAFYLCASRTGKNSNQPQHFGDGTRLSIL.

This clone was observed once. This rearrangement joins TRBV2 to TRBJ2-6, with 8 bases aligning to TRBD2. V gave up 4 bases and J gave up 4 bases; unmatched junction bases: 9. Germline lookup yields CDR1 SNHLY and CDR2 FYNNEI. This CDR3 is 17 amino acids long. For the CDR3, the DNA is TGTGCCAGCAGTGTGGGACTAGGGCTCGTAGGGGCCAACGTCCTGACTTTC. It encodes CASSVGLGLVGANVLTF. The variable domain in full, with the rest retrieved from reference TRBV2 and TRBJ2-6, is EPEVTQTPSHQVTQMGQEVILRCVPISNHLYFYWYRQILGQKVEFLVSFYNNEISEKSEIFDDQFSVERPDGSNFTLKIRSTKLEDSAMYFCASSVGLGLVGANVLTFGAGSRLTVL.

The chain employs TRBV4-3 and TRBJ2-7; 11 positions match TRBD2. V lost 1 base to trimming and J lost 5 bases; unmatched junction nucleotides: 4. The germline V gene encodes CDR1 LGHNA and CDR2 YSLEER. This CDR3 is built from 15 residues. CDR3 DNA: TGCGCCAGCAGCCAAGGGACTAGCGGGCGGAACGAGCAGTACTTC. Translated: CASSQGTSGRNEQYF.

This chain links TRBV6-2 or TRBV6-3 with TRBJ2-7; perhaps TRBD1 as D (6 bases). Trimming removed 0 bases at V and 4 bases at J, with 10 bases between. CDR1 is MNHEY, CDR2 SVGEGT, per germline. The CDR3 is 14 residues long. CDR3 sequence: CASSYSRGPYEQYV. Here the CDR3 DNA reads TGTGCCAGCAGTTACTCCAGGGGTCCATACGAGCAGTACGTC.

V usage is TRBV7-2 and J usage is TRBJ1-3; 8 bases are shared with TRBD1. Germline lookup yields CDR1 SGHTA and CDR2 FQGNSA. This CDR3 region has 17 residues. J lost 2 bases, V lost 2 bases, and 8 bases had no gene match. Here the CDR3 reads CASSLPYRGKAGNTIYF. CDR3 sequence (DNA): TGTGCCAGCAGCTTACCCTACAGGGGGAAGGCTGGAAACACCATATATTTT.

In this sample, this clone turned up once. The chain uses TRBV19 and TRBJ2-2, with D unresolved. The germline V gene encodes CDR1 LNHDA and CDR2 SQIVND (reference sequence). Trimming stripped 2 bases from V and 4 bases from J, with 11 bases between. The CDR3 is made up of 15 amino acids. CDR3 in amino acids: CASSITATVTGELFF. CDR3 coding DNA: TGTGCCAGTAGTATAACGGCAACCGTCACCGGGGAGCTGTTTTTT.

This sequence joins TRBV15 and TRBJ1-1; the D gene is possibly TRBD1 (5 bases). CDR3 size: 14 residues. In germline, CDR1 is LNHNV, CDR2 YYDKDF (reference sequence). The V end lost 5 bases, the J end lost 4 bases, and 14 bases lay between the germline ends. CDR3 sequence reads: CATSGRQFSTEAFF. The CDR3 DNA follows: TGTGCCACCAGCGGGCGACAGTTTAGCACTGAAGCTTTCTTT.

This chain uses TRBV9 with TRBJ2-2; D gene uncertain. V gave up 2 bases and J gave up 3 bases, with 8 bases separating them. CDR3 length equals 14 residues. The germline V gene has CDR1 SGDLS and CDR2 YYNGEE. CDR3 sequence: CASSVHTDTGELFF. The CDR3 nucleotides read TGTGCCAGCAGCGTCCATACGGACACCGGGGAGCTGTTTTTT.

The gene calls are TRBV10-3 and TRBJ2-3; D is perhaps TRBD2 (5 bases). This CDR3 is built from 15 residues. The V end lost 6 bases, the J end lost 5 bases, and 18 bases lay between the germline ends. Germline V gene sequence: CDR1 ENHRY, CDR2 SYGVKD. CDR3 sequence: CAISLTGKQEDTQYF. The CDR3 nucleotides are TGTGCCATCAGCCTGACGGGGAAGCAGGAAGATACGCAGTATTTT.

The V gene is TRBV29-1, the J gene TRBJ1-1; D gene unclear. The V and J ends lost 2 bases and 5 bases respectively, with 9 bases between them. Germline CDR1 and CDR2: SQVTM and ANQGSEA. The CDR3 loop spans 12 amino acids. The CDR3 sequence is CSVESGVTEAFF. In nucleotides, the CDR3 is TGCAGCGTTGAATCCGGGGTGACTGAAGCTTTCTTT.

The chain combines TRBV5-1 with TRBJ2-1; 10 bases are shared with TRBD1. CDR3 size: 16 residues. Germline CDR1 is SGHRS and CDR2 is YFSETQ. V shed 4 bases and J 2 bases; nucleotides not matched to a gene: 6. CDR3 in amino acids: CASSPDRGGTYNEQFF. Here the CDR3 DNA reads TGCGCCAGCAGCCCGGACAGGGGGGGTACCTACAATGAGCAGTTCTTC.

J is TRBJ1-4 and V is TRBV14; the match to TRBD1 covers 7 bases. The germline V gene encodes CDR1 SGHDN and CDR2 FVKESK. V lost 1 base, J lost 4 bases, and 3 bases stayed unmatched. The length of the CDR3 is 15 residues. The CDR3 coding sequence is TGTGCCAGCAGCCAAGCGGGACAGAGTAATGAAAAACTGTTTTTT. Its protein product is CASSQAGQSNEKLFF.

The rearrangement uses TRBV11-2 and TRBJ2-7; D might be TRBD1 (6 bases). V lost 2 bases and J lost 7, with 18 bases in between. CDR1 is SGHAT and CDR2 is FQNNGV in the germline V gene. This CDR3 comprises 15 residues. CDR3 DNA sequence: TGTGCCAGCAGCTTAAGGCTCGCAGGGGCAGGAGAGCAGTACGTC. Residues: CASSLRLAGAGEQYV.

The gene calls are TRBV2 and TRBJ1-1; the D gene is possibly TRBD1 (5 bases). V was clipped by 4 bases and J by 1 base, with 13 bases between them. The CDR3 has 15 amino acids. The germline CDR1 and CDR2 sequences are SNHLY and FYNNEI. The CDR3 nucleotides read TGTGCCAGCAGTGTTAGCGGGGGGGGGAACACTGAAGCTTTCTTT. Translating it yields CASSVSGGGNTEAFF.

As concerns this clone: A junction boundary mismatches the germline segment, possibly from a read error. The rearrangement links TRBV7-7 to TRBJ2-3; no clear D. The CDR3 totals 14 residues. Germline values: CDR1 SSHAT, CDR2 FNYEAQ (reference sequence). This CDR3 is CASSPSSVADTQYF. The CDR3 region has the DNA TGTGCTAGCAGCCCAAGCTCAGTGGCAGATACGCAGTATTTT.

The rearrangement uses TRBV9 and TRBJ2-3; the D call may be TRBD1 or TRBD2 (5 bases each). This CDR3 region has 13 residues. Trimming took off 7 bases at V and 0 bases at J, with 9 bases between the two ends. The germline CDR1 and CDR2 sequences are SGDLS and YYNGEE. The CDR3 reads CASVGASTDTQYF. The CDR3 nucleotides are TGTGCCAGCGTCGGGGCTAGCACAGATACGCAGTATTTT.

The V gene is TRBV29-1, the J gene TRBJ1-3; a possible D gene is TRBD1 (5 bases). Germline assignment: CDR1 SQVTM and CDR2 ANQGSEA. CDR3 length equals 13 residues. V lost 7 bases, J lost 6 bases, and 16 bases lay in between. CDR3 sequence reads: CSAGRGGENTIYF. CDR3 DNA sequence: TGCAGCGCCGGTCGGGGGGGTGAAAACACCATATATTTT.

The rearrangement links TRBV5-4 to TRBJ1-4; 7 bases map to TRBD1. Looked up from germline, CDR1 is SGHNT and CDR2 is YYREEE (reference sequence). The junction had 5 bases not matched to a gene; V was cut back by 0 bases and J by 3 bases. This CDR3 is built from 16 residues. The DNA for the CDR3 is TGTGCCAGCAGCTTGGGCCACGGGACAGCTAATGAAAAACTGTTTTTT. Translation gives CASSLGHGTANEKLFF.